Listed below are T cell receptor beta chains from one sample, sequenced in a study of blood T cell repertoires in COVID-19. Clones were sequenced by immunoSEQ multiplex PCR, and TCRdb holds only the in-frame ones, with some missing. The data show approximately 150,000 clones, around four fifths seen once. The sample consisted of peripheral blood. The receptors were sampled from a woman of 80 years or more with COVID-19, enrolled during active disease. The CDR3 runs from the conserved cysteine through the conserved F or W. The D gene is left open where the match is weak. Clone size is stated in some rows and not others, as once, few, many or a class when expanded.

TRBJ1-1	TRBV18	.	.	TGTGCCAGCTCACCACAGCGTTATGAAGCTTTCTTT	CASSPQRYEAFF
TRBJ1-1	TRBV19	.	.	TGTGCCAGTAGTATAGACAGGGCGGGGTCCGCAGCTTTCTTT	CASSIDRAGSAAFF
TRBJ2-1	TRBV14	TRBD2	.	TGTGCCAGCAGCGGACCAGCGGGAGGGCCCCACAATGAGCAGTTCTTC	CASSGPAGGPHNEQFF
TRBJ2-1	TRBV5-1	.	.	TGCGCCAGCAGCTTGGTGCTAGCCGCGAGCTCCTACAATGAGCAGTTCTTC	CASSLVLAASSYNEQFF
TRBJ1-4	TRBV2	.	.	TGTGCCAGCATTTCGAAGTGGAGGGCTAATGAAAAACTGTTTTTT	CASISKWRANEKLFF
TRBJ1-4	TRBV6-1	.	few	TGTGCCAGCAGTGATGGGGGGAGGGGTAATGAAAAACTGTTTTTT	CASSDGGRGNEKLFF
TRBJ1-3	TRBV6-6	.	.	TGTGCCAGCAGTTACGAGGGACTCGGAAACACCATATATTTT	CASSYEGLGNTIYF
TRBJ1-3	TRBV29-1	.	.	TGCAGCGTTGGGGCAGATCGAAACACCATATATTTT	CSVGADRNTIYF
TRBJ2-7	TRBV3-1/TRBV3-2	.	.	TGTGCCAGCAGTACAGACCTTTACTCCTACGAGCAGTACTTC	CASSTDLYSYEQYF
TRBJ2-2	TRBV7-8	.	.	TGTGCCAGCAGCTTAGGATTGTCGGCAGGGCCTCACGGGGAGCTGTTTTTT	CASSLGLSAGPHGELFF
TRBJ1-2	TRBV6-5	.	.	TGTGCCAGCAGTAAACGGACAGTAACCCCAGATGGCTACACCTTC	CASSKRTVTPDGYTF
TRBJ1-2	TRBV6-5	TRBD1	.	TGTGCCAGCAGGCACAACCAGGGGGCTGGCTACACCTTC	CASRHNQGAGYTF
TRBJ2-5	TRBV3-1/TRBV3-2	.	.	TGTGCCAGCAGCCAAGGGACGGGGGTCACCCAGTACTTC	CASSQGTGVTQYF
TRBJ2-2	TRBV10-2	TRBD2	.	TGCGCCTCCCTCCCCCAGACTAGCGGGAGAATAAGGACCGGGGAGCTGTTTTTT	CASLPQTSGRIRTGELFF
TRBJ1-1	TRBV15	.	.	TGTGCCACCAGCAGAGGGCGGGGGATCCCCACTGAAGCTTTCTTT	CATSRGRGIPTEAFF
TRBJ2-7	TRBV7-2	TRBD1	few	TGTGCCAGCAGCTTAGGACCGCCGGGACAGGGAGTTTACGAGCAGTACTTC	CASSLGPPGQGVYEQYF
TRBJ1-5	TRBV28	TRBD1	.	TGTGCCAGCAGGGAGGGGGCTGGTCAGCCCCAGCATTTT	CASREGAGQPQHF
TRBJ1-1	TRBV6-5	.	few	TGTGCCAGCAGAGCATGGTTAAACCAGAACACTGAAGCTTTCTTT	CASRAWLNQNTEAFF
TRBJ2-1	TRBV7-3	.	.	TGTGCCAGCAGCTCCTTCACTACCAACAATGAGCAGTTCTTC	CASSSFTTNNEQFF
TRBJ2-2	TRBV5-1	TRBD1	.	TGCGCCAGCAGCTTGGCCTCTCAGGGAACAGGGGGTCCCACCGGGGAGCTGTTTTTT	CASSLASQGTGGPTGELFF
TRBJ2-2	TRBV6-5	TRBD2	once	TGTGCCAGCACGAGCGGGGAGTTAAACGCCGGGGAGCTGTTTTTT	CASTSGELNAGELFF
TRBJ2-7	TRBV7-9	.	once	TGTGCCAGCAGGGGTTTGCGGAGCTCCTACGAGCAGTACTTC	CASRGLRSSYEQYF
TRBJ2-7	TRBV2	TRBD1	.	TGTGCCAGCAGCAGGGGGACCTACGAGCAGTACTTC	CASSRGTYEQYF
TRBJ2-2	TRBV9	TRBD2	.	TGTGCCAGCAGCGTAGCTGGGGGGGACACCGGGGAGCTGTTTTTT	CASSVAGGDTGELFF
TRBJ1-5	TRBV4-1	.	few	TGCGCCAGCAGCCAAGAGGCGGGGCGGATCGGAAATCAGCCCCAGCATTTT	CASSQEAGRIGNQPQHF
TRBJ2-1	TRBV5-4	.	.	TGTGCCAGCAGCCCGAGTGTCGGGGAGCAGTTCTTC	CASSPSVGEQFF
TRBJ1-3	TRBV4-1	TRBD1	.	TGCGCCAGCAGCCAACCTACAGACAGGGTCTCTGGAAACACCATATATTTT	CASSQPTDRVSGNTIYF
TRBJ1-2	TRBV3-1/TRBV3-2	.	.	TGTGCCAGCAGCCAAGGGGGCTCCAGGGCTGACTATGGCTACACCTTC	CASSQGGSRADYGYTF
TRBJ1-6	TRBV13	.	few	TGTGCCAGCAGCCCTCAACAGGGAAGAAATTCACCCCTCCACTTT	CASSPQQGRNSPLHF
TRBJ1-1	TRBV6-5	.	.	TGTGCCAGCAGAGTTACGGGGAGTGAAGCTTTCTTT	CASRVTGSEAFF
TRBJ2-7	TRBV29-1	TRBD1	.	TGCAGCGTTGAACGACAGGGGGCAACCAGTTACGAGCAGTACTTC	CSVERQGATSYEQYF
TRBJ1-1	TRBV6-6	.	few	TGTGCCAGCAGGCAGGGCGCTGAAGCTTTCTTT	CASRQGAEAFF
TRBJ1-1	TRBV6-1	TRBD1	.	TGTGCCAGCAGTGACACCGGGACAGGGGAAGCTTTCTTT	CASSDTGTGEAFF
TRBJ2-5	TRBV6-5	TRBD1	.	TGTGCCAGCAGTTACCCGACAGGGACGGGAGAGACCCAGTACTTC	CASSYPTGTGETQYF
TRBJ2-1	TRBV12-3/TRBV12-4	TRBD2	.	TGTGCCAGCAGGACCACTAGCGGCAATGAGCAGTTCTTC	CASRTTSGNEQFF
TRBJ1-2	TRBV11-1	.	.	TGTGCCAGCAGCGTCGAGGTCGGGGGGATCTACACCTTC	CASSVEVGGIYTF
TRBJ2-3	TRBV4-1	TRBD2	.	TGCGCCAGCAGAAGGAGTGGGACTAGCGGAAGCACAGATACGCAGTATTTT	CASRRSGTSGSTDTQYF
TRBJ1-5	TRBV6-6	.	.	TGTGCCAGCAGTCCCCGGGACGGGGGGTATAGCAATCAGCCCCAGCATTTT	CASSPRDGGYSNQPQHF
TRBJ1-5	TRBV6-5	.	.	TGTGCCAGCAGTCACAGGGACCGGCCCCAGCATTTT	CASSHRDRPQHF